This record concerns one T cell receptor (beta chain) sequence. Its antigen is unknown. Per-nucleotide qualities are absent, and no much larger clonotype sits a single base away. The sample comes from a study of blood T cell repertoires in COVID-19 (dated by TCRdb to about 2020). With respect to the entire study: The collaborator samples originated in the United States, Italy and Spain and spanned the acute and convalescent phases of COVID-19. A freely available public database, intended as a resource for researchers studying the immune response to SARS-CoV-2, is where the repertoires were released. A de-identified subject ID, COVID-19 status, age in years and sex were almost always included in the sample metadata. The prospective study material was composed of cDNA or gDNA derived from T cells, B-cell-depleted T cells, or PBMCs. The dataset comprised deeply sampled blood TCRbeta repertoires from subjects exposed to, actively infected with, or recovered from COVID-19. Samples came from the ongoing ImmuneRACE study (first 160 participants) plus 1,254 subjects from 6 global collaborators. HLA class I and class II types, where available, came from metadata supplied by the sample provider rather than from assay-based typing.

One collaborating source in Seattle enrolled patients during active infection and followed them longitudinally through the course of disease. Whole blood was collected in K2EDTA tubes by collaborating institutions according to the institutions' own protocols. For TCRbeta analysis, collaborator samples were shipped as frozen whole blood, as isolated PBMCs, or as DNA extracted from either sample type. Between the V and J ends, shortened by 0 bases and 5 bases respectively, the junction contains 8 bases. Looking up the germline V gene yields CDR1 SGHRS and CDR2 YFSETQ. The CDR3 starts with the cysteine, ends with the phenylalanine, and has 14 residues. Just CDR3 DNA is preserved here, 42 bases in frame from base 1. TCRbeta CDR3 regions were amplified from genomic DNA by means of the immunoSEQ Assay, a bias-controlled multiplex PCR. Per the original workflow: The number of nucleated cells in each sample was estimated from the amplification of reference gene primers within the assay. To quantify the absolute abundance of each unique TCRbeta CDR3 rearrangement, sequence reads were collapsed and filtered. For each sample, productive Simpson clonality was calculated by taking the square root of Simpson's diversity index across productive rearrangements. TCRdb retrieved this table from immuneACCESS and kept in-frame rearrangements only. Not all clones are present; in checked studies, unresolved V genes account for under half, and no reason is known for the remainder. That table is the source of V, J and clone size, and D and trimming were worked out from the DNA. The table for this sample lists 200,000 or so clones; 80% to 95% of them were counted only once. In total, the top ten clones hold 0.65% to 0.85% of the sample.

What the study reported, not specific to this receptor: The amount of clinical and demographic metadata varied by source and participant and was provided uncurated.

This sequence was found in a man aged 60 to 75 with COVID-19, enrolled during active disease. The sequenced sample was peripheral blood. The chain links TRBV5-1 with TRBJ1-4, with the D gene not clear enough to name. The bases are TGCGCCAGCAGCTTGGACACCTCAAATGAAAAACTGTTTTTT. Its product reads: CASSLDTSNEKLFF.